This T cell receptor beta chain stems from a study of response to subunit inactivated influenza vaccine. Using its own MiXCR run on the RT-PCR reads, TCRdb lists one record per CDR3 protein. The sample lists about 520,000 distinct CDR3 sequences; about 25% were seen once. V shed 4 bases, J shed 8 bases, and the junction held 9 bases outside the gene matches. Germline loops: CDR1 SGHRS, CDR2 YFSETQ. This CDR3 comprises 15 residues. The sequence was collected from a man aged 45-60 years who received an inactivated influenza vaccine. The sequencing used CD4+ T cells sorted from PBMCs, collected about 5 days after vaccination. The V gene is TRBV5-1, the J gene TRBJ2-1; TRBD2 agrees at 10 bases. As DNA, the CDR3 is TGCGCCAGCAGCCTCACTAGCGGGGCTGTTGATGAGCAGTTCTTC. Residues: CASSLTSGAVDEQFF.